One and the same sample provided the 17 T cell receptor beta chains below, sequenced in a study of beta chain features in type 1 diabetes. The study's findings and limits: In every one of the four CD4+ subsets, TCRB CDR3s were moderately but significantly shorter in Type 1 diabetes patients.

Their antigens remain unidentified. The authors reverse transcribed all of the isolated RNA, so sequencing captured expressed TCRB transcripts. Generated by immunoSEQ multiplex PCR, the TCRdb table keeps only in-frame clones and is missing some. Among 550,000 to 850,000 clones listed, around 15% were seen once. The sample was naive CD4+ T cells from blood. Source of these receptors: a man between 18 and 29 years old with type 1 diabetes.

This clone appeared a few times. CDR3 loop: CASSQHWSGNLNIQYF. The CDR3 nucleotides are TGTGCCAGCAGCCAGCATTGGTCCGGAAACCTAAACATTCAGTACTTC. The J gene is TRBJ2-4, the V gene TRBV11-2; D gene ambiguous. V lost 5 bases to trimming and J lost 6 bases, with 20 bases between them. The CDR3 is 16 amino acids. Germline V gene data show CDR1 as SGHAT and CDR2 as FQNNGV.

The rearrangement links TRBV6-5 to TRBJ1-1, with D uncertain. V lost 4 bases and J lost 1, with 10 bases in between. CDR3 length equals 14 residues. Germline CDR1 is MNHEY and CDR2 is SVGAGI. CDR3 DNA: TGTGCCAGCAGTTGGGGTGGAGGGAACACTGAAGCTTTCTTT. This codes for CASSWGGGNTEAFF.

J is TRBJ1-2 and V is TRBV18; D unclear. V gave up 0 bases and J gave up 2 bases, with 19 bases separating them. CDR1 is KGHSH and CDR2 is LQKENI in the germline V gene. The length of the CDR3 is 18 residues. The CDR3 DNA reads TGTGCCAGCTCACCACCGCGCGTGGTTGACGAACCCAACTATGGCTACACCTTC. This codes for CASSPPRVVDEPNYGYTF.

There are a few counts of this clone. The genes are TRBV30 and TRBJ1-2; no definite D call. This CDR3 has 12 residues. Trimming pared 0 bases from V and 8 bases from J, leaving 10 bases between. Germline values: CDR1 GTSNPN, CDR2 SVGIG (reference sequence). DNA for the CDR3: TGTGCCTGGAGTGTAGGTCGAAAGGGCTACACCTTC. Translating it yields CAWSVGRKGYTF. The entire variable domain, with the rest obtained from reference TRBV30 and TRBJ1-2, is as follows: SQTIHQWPATLVQPVGSPLSLECTVEGTSNPNLYWYRQAAGRGLQLLFYSVGIGQISSEVPQNLSASRPQDRQFILSSKKLLLSDSGFYLCAWSVGRKGYTFGSGTRLTVV.

V usage is TRBV2 and J usage is TRBJ2-1; no clear D. The CDR3 is made up of 15 amino acids. V shed 3 bases and J shed 3 bases, with 12 bases lying between them. Germline V gene sequence: CDR1 SNHLY, CDR2 FYNNEI. As DNA, the CDR3 is TGTGCCAGCAGTGACGCCCGAGAGTACTACAATGAGCAGTTCTTC. Its translation: CASSDAREYYNEQFF.

This clone was seen a few times. This chain links TRBV30 with TRBJ1-1; 7 bases line up with TRBD1. V was clipped by 2 bases and J by 7 bases; unmatched bases: 4. Germline V gene sequence: CDR1 GTSNPN, CDR2 SVGIG (reference sequence). The CDR3 has 12 amino acids. In nucleotides, the CDR3 is TGTGCCTGGAGTCCGAGACAGGGTGAAGCTTTCTTT. It specifies CAWSPRQGEAFF.

The chain combines TRBV6-1 with TRBJ1-1; maybe TRBD1 (6 bases). This CDR3 spans 13 amino acids. Germline V gives CDR1 MNHNS, CDR2 SASEGT. V dropped 8 bases and J dropped 4 bases, with 14 bases sitting between them. For the CDR3, the DNA is TGTGCCAGCCTACAGGGTGTCGCCACTGAAGCTTTCTTT. Its translation: CASLQGVATEAFF.

The CDR3 DNA reads TGTGCCAGCAGTTCGCCGACAGCGACCAGCACAGATACGCAGTATTTT. It is translated as CASSSPTATSTDTQYF. The chain has TRBV6-5 and TRBJ2-3; D possibly corresponds to TRBD1 (5 bases). CDR1 MNHEY and CDR2 SVGAGI come from the germline V gene. Trimming stripped 4 bases from V and 0 bases from J, with 14 bases between. This CDR3 contains 16 residues.

In this sample, this clone turned up a few times. The chain uses TRBV5-4 and TRBJ1-6, with D unresolved. The CDR3 consists of 13 residues. V was clipped by 2 bases and J by 10 bases, with 10 bases between them. CDR1 and CDR2 (germline): SGHNT, YYREEE (reference sequence). The CDR3 nucleotides are TGTGCCAGCAGCTTTGAGAGAGAATCACCCCTCCACTTT. Encoded protein: CASSFERESPLHF.

This chain connects TRBV19 to TRBJ1-3; D gene unclear. Germline assignment: CDR1 LNHDA and CDR2 SQIVND (reference sequence). Trimming left V 7 bases short and J 2 bases short, with 12 bases between. The CDR3 contains 14 residues. This chain's CDR3 is CASTHGGAGNTIYF. CDR3 DNA sequence: TGTGCCAGTACGCACGGAGGTGCTGGAAACACCATATATTTT.

This clone was seen only a few times. The gene calls are TRBV14 and TRBJ2-1; D call uncertain. V lost 4 bases and J lost 4, with 17 bases in between. Looked up from germline, CDR1 is SGHDN and CDR2 is FVKESK. This CDR3 comprises 16 residues. The CDR3, as DNA: TGTGCCAGCAGCCCCCCAATCTCTTCTCCGTACAATGAGCAGTTCTTC. It specifies CASSPPISSPYNEQFF.

The gene calls are TRBV7-2 and TRBJ2-1; D is unclear. The ends were cut back, 4 bases at V and 9 bases at J, with 19 bases in the middle. The CDR3 is made up of 15 amino acids. In germline, CDR1 is SGHTA, CDR2 FQGNSA. CDR3 loop: CASSSYPAWAVEQFF. Written as DNA, the CDR3 is TGTGCCAGCAGCTCCTACCCAGCTTGGGCGGTTGAGCAGTTCTTC.

V and J are TRBV5-1 and TRBJ1-3; D is unclear. Trimming cost V 2 bases and J 0 bases, with 3 bases left between them. Germline CDR1 and CDR2: SGHRS and YFSETQ. This CDR3 contains 13 residues. CDR3 DNA: TGCGCCAGCAGCTTCCTCTCTGGAAACACCATATATTTT. Residues: CASSFLSGNTIYF. Variable domain in full (rest from reference TRBV5-1 and TRBJ1-3): KAGVTQTPRYLIKTRGQQVTLSCSPISGHRSVSWYQQTPGQGLQFLFEYFSETQRNKGNFPGRFSGRQFSNSRSEMNVSTLELGDSALYLCASSFLSGNTIYFGEGSWLTVV.

This clone was seen a handful of times. The chain is built from TRBV30 and TRBJ1-5; TRBD1 matches 9 bases. CDR1 GTSNPN and CDR2 SVGIG come from the germline V gene (reference sequence). The CDR3 is made up of 17 amino acids. Trimming took 1 base from V and 2 from J; bases not matched to a gene: 9. In nucleotides, the CDR3 is TGTGCCTGGAGTGGACAGGGGGGGGACTGGGGCAATCAGCCCCAGCATTTT. It translates to CAWSGQGGDWGNQPQHF.

V and J are TRBV6-6 and TRBJ2-3; no definite D call. The V and J ends lost 10 bases and 1 base respectively, with 15 bases between them. This CDR3 spans 14 amino acids. The germline gives CDR1 MNHNY, CDR2 SVGAGI (reference sequence). The chain's CDR3 is CATQPVDGTDTQYF. The CDR3 bases are TGTGCCACCCAGCCGGTGGATGGCACAGATACGCAGTATTTT.

This CDR3 reads CASSPLGGSTDTQYF. CDR3 in DNA: TGCGCCAGCAGCCCCTTAGGGGGATCCACAGATACGCAGTATTTT. This sequence joins TRBV5-1 and TRBJ2-3, with a weak D call TRBD1 (6 bases). CDR1 is SGHRS and CDR2 is YFSETQ in the germline V gene. The V and J ends lost 4 bases and 2 bases respectively, with 14 bases between them. The CDR3 covers 15 residues.

The chain uses TRBV5-4 and TRBJ1-1; no clear D gene. The CDR3 runs 15 residues. Trimming removed 2 bases from V and 1 base from J, with 12 bases in between. Germline CDR1 SGHNT, CDR2 YYREEE (reference sequence). DNA of the CDR3: TGTGCCAGCAGCTTCTCGCAGGCGGCGAACACTGAAGCTTTCTTT. Translating it yields CASSFSQAANTEAFF.